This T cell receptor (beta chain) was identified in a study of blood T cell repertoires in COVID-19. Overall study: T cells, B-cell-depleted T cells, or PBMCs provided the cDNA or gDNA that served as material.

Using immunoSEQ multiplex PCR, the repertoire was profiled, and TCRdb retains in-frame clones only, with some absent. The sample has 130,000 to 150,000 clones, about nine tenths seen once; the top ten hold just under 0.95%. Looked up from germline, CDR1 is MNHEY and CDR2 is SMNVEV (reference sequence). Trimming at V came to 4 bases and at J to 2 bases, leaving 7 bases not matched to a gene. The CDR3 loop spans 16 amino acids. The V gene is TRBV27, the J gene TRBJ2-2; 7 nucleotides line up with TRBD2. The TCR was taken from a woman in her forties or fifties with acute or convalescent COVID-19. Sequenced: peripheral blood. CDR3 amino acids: CASSSLAGLNTGELFF. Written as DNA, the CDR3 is TGTGCCAGCAGTTCCTTAGCGGGCCTCAACACCGGGGAGCTGTTTTTT.